This T cell receptor beta chain was captured by sequencing in a study of control samples from healthy donors and cancer patients. Repertoires were generated with immunoSEQ multiplex PCR, while TCRdb's copy carries only in-frame clones and drops some. The table shows around 180,000 clones, with 85% to 95% occurring only once. Germline V gene data show CDR1 as ENHRY and CDR2 as SYGVKD. Trimming shortened V by 3 bases and J by 2 bases, and 10 bases separated the two germline ends. The CDR3 has 14 amino acids. The sequencing input was blood. The chain has TRBV10-3 and TRBJ1-1; D not resolved. The TCR comes from a woman under 30 in good health. The CDR3, as DNA: TGTGCCATCAGTGAATTTCAGTTCAACACTGAAGCTTTCTTT. It specifies CAISEFQFNTEAFF.